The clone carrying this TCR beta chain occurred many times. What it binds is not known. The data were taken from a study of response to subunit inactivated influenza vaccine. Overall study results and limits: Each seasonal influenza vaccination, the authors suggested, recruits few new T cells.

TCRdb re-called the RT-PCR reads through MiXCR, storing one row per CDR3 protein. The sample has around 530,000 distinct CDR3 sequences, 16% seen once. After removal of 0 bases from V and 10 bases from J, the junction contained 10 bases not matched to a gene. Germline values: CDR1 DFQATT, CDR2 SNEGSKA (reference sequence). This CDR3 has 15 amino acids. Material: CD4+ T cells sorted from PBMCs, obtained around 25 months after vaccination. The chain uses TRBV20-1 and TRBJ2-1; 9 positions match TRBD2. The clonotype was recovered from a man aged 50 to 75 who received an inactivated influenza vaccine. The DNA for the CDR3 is TGCAGTGCTAGAGATATGGCGGGAGGGGGGGAGGAGCAGTTCTTC. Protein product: CSARDMAGGGEEQFF.